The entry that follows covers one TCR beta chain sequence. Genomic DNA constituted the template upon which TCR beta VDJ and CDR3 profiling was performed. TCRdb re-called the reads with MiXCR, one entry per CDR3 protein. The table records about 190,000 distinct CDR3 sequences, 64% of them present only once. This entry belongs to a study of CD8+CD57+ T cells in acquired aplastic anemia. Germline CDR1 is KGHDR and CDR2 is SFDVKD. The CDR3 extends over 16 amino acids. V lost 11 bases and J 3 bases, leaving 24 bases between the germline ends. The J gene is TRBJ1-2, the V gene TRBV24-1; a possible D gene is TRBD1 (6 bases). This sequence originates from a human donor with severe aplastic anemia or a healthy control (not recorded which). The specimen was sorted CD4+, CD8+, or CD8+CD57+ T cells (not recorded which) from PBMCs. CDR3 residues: CAIRGGTGLIDYGYTF. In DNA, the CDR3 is TGTGCCATTCGTGGAGGAACAGGGTTGATAGACTATGGCTACACCTTC.